Shown below are 31 T cell receptor beta chains from a single sample sequenced in a study of T-cell reconstitution after alpha-beta-depleted transplantation in children listed by TCRdb under 2016. The method behind the library was PCR. Sequencing instrument: Illumina HiSeq 2500. To normalize quantification of the TCRbeta repertoire, the TCR libraries were built with molecular barcoding that relied on unique molecular identifiers. TCRdb reworked the public reads: Q25 trimming with fastp, MiXCR clone assembly, productive beta chains retained. One record per CDR3 amino acid sequence lists the most common genes and DNA. The sample yields 250,000 or so distinct CDR3 sequences; around 8% were counted once. Clones ranked in the top ten supply just under 6.5% of the sample. The sample's treatment or condition label, in plain terms: allogeneic hematopoietic cell transplantation with graft depleted of TCRalphabeta T cells and CD19 B cells.

Here the sequenced sample was PBMCs, mostly from graft donor cells, taken 180 days after TCRalphabeta/CD19-depleted stem cell transplant. These receptor sequences come from a male patient between 10 and 17 years old who had a stem cell transplant for acute lymphoblastic leukemia, so the T cells may come from the graft donor.

Remarks on this clonotype: Since a much larger clone is just one base distant, this may be a read error. It is likely a read error, because the conserved phenylalanine at the end of the CDR3 is missing. J is TRBJ1-1 and V is TRBV7-8; D not resolved. V was clipped by 4 bases and J by 9 bases, with 15 bases between them. The germline V gene has CDR1 SGHVS and CDR2 FQNEAQ. CDR3 length: 13 amino acids. The CDR3 reads CASSSRAGLKAFL. The CDR3 coding sequence is TGTGCCAGCAGCTCCCGGGCGGGGTTGAAAGCTTTCCTT.

This clonotype was seen ten or more times. The CDR3 region has the DNA TGTGCCAGCAGCTCTTTATGGCCGTCGAGGGGATCCATACCCTTCACAGATACGCAGTATTTT. It yields the protein CASSSLWPSRGSIPFTDTQYF. The genes are TRBV7-9 and TRBJ2-3; D possibly matches TRBD1 or TRBD2 (5 bases each). The germline V gene has CDR1 SEHNR and CDR2 FQNEAQ (reference sequence). This CDR3 contains 21 residues. Deletions cut 4 bases from V and 2 bases from J, with 31 bases between. Full variable domain (outside the CDR3, taken from reference TRBV7-9 and TRBJ2-3): DTGVSQNPRHKITKRGQNVTFRCDPISEHNRLYWYRQTLGQGPEFLTYFQNEAQLEKSRLLSDRFSAERPKGSFSTLEIQRTEQGDSAMYLCASSSLWPSRGSIPFTDTQYFGPGTRLTVL.

This clonotype occurred many times. The chain couples TRBV27 to TRBJ1-2, with D uncertain. The CDR3 has 13 residues. Trimming took 3 bases from V and 4 from J, leaving 9 bases between them. Germline CDR1 is MNHEY and CDR2 is SMNVEV (reference sequence). CDR3 in DNA: TGTGCCAGCAGTTTGGGCCGGACCTATGGCTACACCTTC. As protein: CASSLGRTYGYTF.

This clonotype has a count of ten or more. The chain combines TRBV4-3 with TRBJ2-1, with 10 positions matching TRBD2. V lost 0 bases and J lost 4; bases outside the gene matches: 9. Germline values: CDR1 LGHNA, CDR2 YSLEER. This CDR3 is 18 amino acids long. The DNA of the CDR3 is TGCGCCAGCAGCCAAGATGACCTGACTAGCGGGCCTTACAATGAGCAGTTCTTC. It specifies CASSQDDLTSGPYNEQFF.

This clonotype occurred many times. The gene calls are TRBV4-3 and TRBJ1-3; D uncertain. This CDR3 contains 16 residues. Germline CDR1 is LGHNA and CDR2 is YSLEER. V lost 0 bases and J lost 8, with 17 bases in between. The CDR3 DNA sequence: TGCGCCAGCAGCCAAGACAGAGGACCCACCCTGGACACCATATATTTT. Protein: CASSQDRGPTLDTIYF.

Turning to this clonotype: It may be a read error: a sequence one base away is much more abundant. The chain uses TRBV29-1 and TRBJ1-1; D remains ambiguous. Deletions cut 3 bases from V and 3 bases from J, with 11 bases between. This CDR3 spans 13 amino acids. Looked up from germline, CDR1 is SQVTM and CDR2 is ANQGSEA. CDR3 in amino acids: CSVDVQSYTEAFF. The CDR3 DNA reads as TGCAGCGTTGATGTACAGTCCTACACTGAAGCTTTCTTT.

Turning to this clonotype: Just one base apart from a much larger clone, this may be a read error. V is TRBV7-2 and J is TRBJ2-7; possibly TRBD1 for D (6 bases). The germline V gene has CDR1 SGHTA and CDR2 FQGNSA. This CDR3 contains 15 residues. The CDR3 loop is CACSLNRQGRGEQYF. CDR3 DNA sequence: TGTGCCTGCAGCTTAAATAGGCAGGGGCGCGGCGAGCAGTACTTC.

This clonotype came up a few times. The chain employs TRBV27 and TRBJ2-1; D might be TRBD1 (5 bases). Trimming took off 5 bases at V and 7 bases at J, with 9 bases between the two ends. The CDR3 loop spans 12 amino acids. Germline lookup yields CDR1 MNHEY and CDR2 SMNVEV (reference sequence). DNA of the CDR3: TGTGCCAGCAGTGACGACAGTAATGAGCAGTTCTTC. It codes for CASSDDSNEQFF.

This chain links TRBV23-1 with TRBJ1-4; no firm D call. Being an ORF, TRBV23-1 has a function that is uncertain. CDR3 length: 24 amino acids. Between the trimmed V and J ends, which lost 0 bases and 0 bases, there was a span of 32 bases. CDR3 loop: CASSQSLFSQSLVWRLATNEKLFF. The CDR3 DNA sequence: TGCGCCAGCAGTCAATCCCTCTTCAGTCAATCATTGGTTTGGAGGCTTGCAACTAATGAAAAACTGTTTTTT.

As concerns this clonotype: Since a much larger clone is just one base distant, this may be a read error. The chain joins TRBV28 to TRBJ1-3; possibly TRBD1 for D (5 bases). The ends were cut back, 2 bases at V and 2 bases at J, with 16 bases in the middle. The germline gives CDR1 MDHEN, CDR2 SYDVKM. The CDR3 has 17 amino acids. The CDR3 loop is CASSLEVGGLPGNTIYF. DNA of the CDR3: TGTGCCAGCAGTTTAGAGGTCGGGGGTCTCCCTGGAAACACCATATATTTT.

This clonotype was recorded at least ten times. This chain connects TRBV25-1 to TRBJ2-1; TRBD2 matches 10 bases. Germline V gene data show CDR1 as MGHDK and CDR2 as SYGVNS. The V and J ends lost 1 base and 10 bases, in that order; junction bases with no gene match: 10. The CDR3 extends over 16 amino acids. The CDR3 nucleotides are TGTGCCAGCAGTGAATCAACCCCAGCGGGGGGGCGAGAGCAGTTCTTC. It specifies CASSESTPAGGREQFF.

This clonotype showed up many times. This sequence joins TRBV20-1 and TRBJ2-3, with D possibly TRBD2 on 6 matching bases. The CDR3 covers 16 residues. The ends were cut back, 0 bases at V and 1 base at J, with 14 bases in the middle. Germline V gives CDR1 DFQATT, CDR2 SNEGSKA (reference sequence). CDR3 loop: CSARDPRGSRTDTQYF. As DNA, the CDR3 is TGCAGTGCTAGAGACCCCCGGGGGTCCCGCACAGATACGCAGTATTTT.

This clonotype was recorded many times. V and J are TRBV27 and TRBJ1-4; D might be TRBD1 (5 bases). V gave up 10 bases and J gave up 1 base, with 22 bases separating them. The CDR3 loop spans 17 amino acids. Germline CDR1 is MNHEY and CDR2 is SMNVEV (reference sequence). CDR3 residues: CAISWGRQVGTNEKLFF. The CDR3 DNA follows: TGTGCCATCAGCTGGGGACGGCAAGTCGGAACTAATGAAAAACTGTTTTTT.

Many counts were recorded for this clonotype. The chain joins TRBV27 to TRBJ2-3; 16 positions agree with TRBD2. The CDR3 spans 18 residues. V lost 6 bases, J lost 4 bases, and 10 bases stayed unmatched. Germline values: CDR1 MNHEY, CDR2 SMNVEV (reference sequence). The chain's CDR3 is CASRAAGTSGGAADTQYF. The CDR3 DNA sequence: TGTGCCAGCAGGGCGGCGGGGACTAGCGGGGGGGCCGCAGATACGCAGTATTTT.

This clonotype was picked up many times. The J gene is TRBJ2-3, the V gene TRBV2, with TRBD2 matching 9 bases. There are 14 residues in the CDR3. The V gene's germline CDR1 is SNHLY and CDR2 FYNNEI. Trimming took 6 bases from V and 2 from J; bases not matched to a gene: 3. CDR3 bases: TGTGCCAGCAGGCCTAGCGGGAACACAGATACGCAGTATTTT. Protein product: CASRPSGNTDTQYF.

This clonotype was seen ten or more times. This chain joins TRBV20-1 and TRBJ1-1, with no clear D. The CDR3 totals 15 residues. Germline-derived CDR1 and CDR2 are DFQATT and SNEGSKA (reference sequence). V was cut by 3 bases and J by 3 bases, with 17 bases left in between. CDR3 nucleotide sequence: TGCAGTGCTAGTCAATTGGGCAGCAGAGACACTGAAGCTTTCTTT. Protein sequence: CSASQLGSRDTEAFF.

At least ten counts were recorded for this clonotype. The chain couples TRBV28 to TRBJ2-7, with D uncertain. Germline assignment: CDR1 MDHEN and CDR2 SYDVKM. Trimming took off 2 bases at V and 4 bases at J, with 9 bases between the two ends. This CDR3 region has 13 residues. Here the CDR3 DNA reads TGTGCCAGCAGTTTAAGAACAATGTACGAGCAGTACTTC. It translates to CASSLRTMYEQYF.

This clonotype came up many times. The rearrangement links TRBV7-9 to TRBJ2-7; D is undetermined. The CDR3 is 12 amino acids. V lost 4 bases and J 0 bases, leaving 4 bases between the germline ends. CDR1 is SEHNR and CDR2 is FQNEAQ in the germline V gene (reference sequence). The CDR3 sequence is CASSYPSYEQYF. In DNA form, the CDR3 reads TGTGCCAGCAGCTATCCCTCCTACGAGCAGTACTTC.

This clonotype was counted ten times or more. This rearrangement joins TRBV5-1 to TRBJ1-1; possibly TRBD1 for D (5 bases). The CDR3 totals 14 residues. The germline V gene encodes CDR1 SGHRS and CDR2 YFSETQ. The V gene lost 0 bases and the J gene lost 10 bases, with 16 bases spanning the gap. The CDR3 loop is CASSLALGGNGAFF. CDR3 DNA sequence: TGCGCCAGCAGCTTGGCGCTTGGGGGGAACGGAGCTTTCTTT.

This clonotype is a singleton in its sample. It may be a read error: a sequence one base away is much more abundant. The gene calls are TRBV5-1 and TRBJ1-3; D unresolved. This CDR3 spans 15 amino acids. Trimming pared 4 bases from V and 4 bases from J, leaving 15 bases between. Germline values: CDR1 SGHRS, CDR2 YFSETQ. The CDR3 sequence: CASSRAGVEGNTIYF. CDR3 coding DNA: TGCGCCAGCAGCCGCGCAGGCGTAGAAGGAAACACCATATATTTT.

Concerning this clonotype itself: This may stem from a read error, because a much larger clone lies one nucleotide away. This chain connects TRBV28 to TRBJ2-1; TRBD2 matches 13 bases. After removal of 5 bases from V and 3 bases from J, the junction contained 4 bases not matched to a gene. Germline lookup yields CDR1 MDHEN and CDR2 SYDVKM. CDR3 length equals 16 residues. Written as DNA, the CDR3 is TGTGCCAGCAGTCGGACTAGCGGGAGCTGCTACAATGAGCAGTTCTTC. Its protein product is CASSRTSGSCYNEQFF.

This clonotype has a count of ten or more. V gene TRBV5-1 combines with J gene TRBJ2-5, with D unclear. Trimming took off 2 bases at V and 5 bases at J, with 10 bases between the two ends. Germline assignment: CDR1 SGHRS and CDR2 YFSETQ. The CDR3 is 13 residues long. CDR3 sequence: CASSFQVGETQYF. CDR3 nucleotides: TGCGCCAGCAGCTTCCAAGTAGGGGAGACCCAGTACTTC.

In this sample, this clonotype turned up many times. This chain connects TRBV9 to TRBJ1-5; D call uncertain. Germline CDR1 and CDR2: SGDLS and YYNGEE. Trimming pared 0 bases from V and 4 bases from J, leaving 8 bases between. The CDR3 consists of 14 residues. The CDR3 DNA reads TGTGCCAGCAGCGTAGGGGTCCCTAATCAGCCCCAGCATTTT. This codes for CASSVGVPNQPQHF.

J is TRBJ1-1 and V is TRBV10-3; no reliable D call. CDR3 size: 13 residues. Germline assignment: CDR1 ENHRY and CDR2 SYGVKD. Trimming cost V 4 bases and J 1 base, with 7 bases left between them. The CDR3 sequence: CAISGAKNTEAFF. CDR3 bases: TGTGCCATCAGTGGGGCTAAGAACACTGAAGCTTTCTTT.

This clonotype was counted ten times or more. The chain links TRBV20-1 to TRBJ1-5, with 8 nucleotides matching TRBD1. With V trimmed by 3 bases and J by 2 bases, 18 bases remained unmatched. The CDR3 extends over 19 amino acids. CDR1 and CDR2 (germline): DFQATT, SNEGSKA (reference sequence). The CDR3 bases are TGCAGTGCTAGTCCCCCTTCACGGACAGGGAACAGAGGCAATCAGCCCCAGCATTTT. Encoded protein: CSASPPSRTGNRGNQPQHF.

This clonotype has a count of ten or more. The chain recombines TRBV7-9 with TRBJ2-7; D tentatively reads TRBD1 or TRBD2 (5 bases each). The CDR3 runs to 14 residues. From germline, CDR1 is SEHNR and CDR2 FQNEAQ (reference sequence). The V and J ends lost 3 bases and 5 bases respectively, with 14 bases between them. For the CDR3, the DNA is TGTGCCAGCAGCTTTCCAGGGACCTACCACGAGCAGTACTTC. Protein: CASSFPGTYHEQYF. Drawing the rest from reference TRBV7-9 and TRBJ2-7, the complete variable domain is DTGVSQNPRHKITKRGQNVTFRCDPISEHNRLYWYRQTLGQGPEFLTYFQNEAQLEKSRLLSDRFSAERPKGSFSTLEIQRTEQGDSAMYLCASSFPGTYHEQYFGPGTRLTVT.

The V gene is TRBV27, the J gene TRBJ2-7; 7 positions match TRBD1. The CDR3 totals 16 residues. V shed 5 bases, J shed 3 bases, and the junction held 13 bases outside the gene matches. CDR1 MNHEY and CDR2 SMNVEV come from the germline V gene (reference sequence). The CDR3 reads CASSSSGTVTVYEQYF. The DNA for the CDR3 is TGTGCCAGCAGTAGCTCCGGGACAGTGACCGTCTACGAGCAGTACTTC.

This clonotype was seen repeatedly, ten times or more. V and J are TRBV7-9 and TRBJ1-4; no clear D. The CDR3 runs to 12 residues. V was clipped by 2 bases and J by 8 bases, with 6 bases between them. Looked up from germline, CDR1 is SEHNR and CDR2 is FQNEAQ (reference sequence). Written as DNA, the CDR3 is TGTGCCAGCAGCTTAAATCTGGAAAAACTGTTTTTT. This codes for CASSLNLEKLFF.

This clonotype was picked up many times. The V and J genes are TRBV3-1 and TRBJ1-1, with unresolved D. V dropped 3 bases and J dropped 6 bases, with 8 bases sitting between them. In germline, CDR1 is LGHDT, CDR2 YNNKEL (reference sequence). This CDR3 spans 12 amino acids. The CDR3, as DNA: TGTGCCAGCAGCCATTTGTCGGCTGAAGCTTTCTTT. It encodes CASSHLSAEAFF.

This clonotype was observed many times. This chain uses TRBV11-1 with TRBJ2-1, with 13 bases lining up with TRBD2. This CDR3 spans 18 amino acids. From germline, CDR1 is SGHAT and CDR2 FQDESV (reference sequence). V shed 5 bases and J 8 bases; nucleotides not matched to a gene: 15. This CDR3 reads CASSAWTSGSIGTHEQFF. The CDR3 DNA follows: TGTGCCAGCAGCGCCTGGACTAGCGGGAGCATAGGGACCCATGAGCAGTTCTTC.

This chain links TRBV7-2 with TRBJ2-7, with D uncertain. The CDR3 runs 17 residues. The ends were cut back, 4 bases at V and 3 bases at J, with 22 bases in the middle. CDR1 is SGHTA, CDR2 FQGNSA, per germline. The CDR3 DNA is TGTGCCAGCAGCTCTACCTCGACGGCAGGTTTCGACTACGAGCAGTACTTC. This translates into CASSSTSTAGFDYEQYF.